This entry describes one TCR beta chain. The table came from immunoSEQ multiplex PCR; TCRdb's copy has only in-frame clones and leaves some out. The sample includes 100,000 to 150,000 clones, 85% to 90% of them seen just once. The data belong to a study of blood T cell repertoires in COVID-19. Study-wide background: Whether acute or convalescent, the COVID-19 samples came from the United States, Italy and Spain. Sample material is recorded as cDNA or gDNA derived from T cells, B-cell-depleted T cells, or PBMCs.

The germline V gene encodes CDR1 KGHSH and CDR2 LQKENI. The CDR3 runs 15 residues. V was trimmed by 3 bases and J by 2 bases, leaving 14 bases between them. This sequence joins TRBV18 and TRBJ2-7, with TRBD1 as a possible D gene (5 bases). The sequence came from a woman aged 50 to 65 with acute or convalescent COVID-19. Sequencing was done on a sample of peripheral blood. The CDR3 nucleotides are TGTGCCAGCTCACCGACGGTTGGGGCTCCCTACGAGCAGTACTTC. Its translation is CASSPTVGAPYEQYF.